This T cell receptor (beta chain) was documented in a study of beta chain features in type 1 diabetes. Turning to the study itself: Sorted cells numbering around 110,000,000 were examined across all samples.

As every portion of the isolated RNA was reverse transcribed, the sequencing read expressed TCRB transcripts. Generated by immunoSEQ multiplex PCR, the TCRdb table keeps only in-frame clones and is missing some. This table holds about 210,000 clones, under 13% found once. This receptor was taken from a man between 18 and 35 years old in good health. Sequencing was done on a sample of central memory CD4+ T cells from blood.

The CDR3 reads CASSQALASTDTQYF. The CDR3 nucleotides are TGTGCCAGCAGCCAAGCCCTCGCTAGCACAGATACGCAGTATTTT. The rearrangement joins TRBV4-2 to TRBJ2-3, with D unresolved. Germline V gene lookup returns CDR1 LGHNA and CDR2 YNFKEQ. This CDR3 has 15 residues. V was trimmed by 1 base and J by 0 bases, leaving 8 bases between them.